In this sample, the clone carrying this TCR beta chain turned up once. The data derive from a study of T cell responses to AZD1222 COVID-19 vaccine. Repertoires were generated with immunoSEQ multiplex PCR, while TCRdb's copy carries only in-frame clones and drops some. This table holds 43,000 or so clones, 80% to 95% found once. CDR3 length: 13 amino acids. The V end was cut by 3 bases, the J end by 4 bases, with 9 bases between. Germline V gene lookup returns CDR1 MNHEY and CDR2 SMNVEV (reference sequence). The sequenced sample was peripheral blood, obtained 28 days after the second AZD1222 dose. The TCR comes from an adult who received the AZD1222 COVID-19 vaccine. The J gene is TRBJ1-2, the V gene TRBV27, with unresolved D. The CDR3 here is CASSLRKFYGYTF. The CDR3 coding sequence is TGTGCCAGCAGTTTGAGGAAGTTCTATGGCTACACCTTC.